The present entry profiles one TCR beta chain with its context. Its antigen remains unknown. The data belong to a study of shared clonotypes between healthy human individuals. Study findings and constraints: Sharing across four donors was seen in approximately 5.2% of naive CD4 clonotypes. Estimated richness values were generally larger in naive subsets than in memory subsets.

At the deep level, the assay was run. Repertoires were generated with immunoSEQ multiplex PCR, while TCRdb's copy carries only in-frame clones and drops some. Among over a million clones listed, roughly 96% were seen once. CDR1 SGHRS and CDR2 YFSETQ come from the germline V gene. V was clipped by 0 bases and J by 6 bases, with 8 bases between them. The CDR3 totals 13 residues. The sequencing input was naive CD4+ T cells sorted from blood. Stated subset: CD45RA+ positively selected. The sequence was collected from a young man in good health. The chain uses TRBV5-1 and TRBJ2-3; no clear D gene. The CDR3 coding sequence is TGCGCCAGCAGCTTGGAATCATCGGATACGCAGTATTTT. Its protein product is CASSLESSDTQYF.